This note documents a single T cell receptor beta chain sequence. The antigen remains unidentified. CDR3 length: 17 amino acids. Germline V gene sequence: CDR1 SGDLS, CDR2 YYNGEE. V gave up 4 bases and J gave up 2 bases, with 20 bases separating them. This specimen belongs to a study of molecular identifiers for immune sequencing clone quantification. Study-wide results and caveats: It was shown that clones above 20 RNA copies held over 98% of effector molecules, but under 1% in naive cells.

For bulk TCR libraries, previously described methods and listed TCR primers were used. From the PCR reads, TCRdb called clonotypes with MiXCR, one entry per CDR3 protein. In the table there are a few hundred thousand distinct CDR3 sequences, about a quarter of which are singletons. RNA fractions of 10%, 30% or 50% and roughly 20,000 to 1,000,000 sorted cells were the source of naive CD8 libraries. Naive CD8 T cells were FACS-sorted by CD8+CD4-CCR7+CD45RA+ markers. The receptor was isolated from a human donor in good health. Some libraries in this study had Jurkat cell RNA spiked in. Input material: naive CD8+ T cells from blood, with Jurkat cell RNA spiked in. Subset in this sample: FACS-sorted CD8+CD4-CCR7+CD45RA+ naive T cells. The rearrangement joins TRBV9 to TRBJ2-3; D may be TRBD1 (5 bases). The DNA for the CDR3 is TGTGCCAGCAGCTACAACTCCGGACAACACGACACAGATACGCAGTATTTT. It encodes CASSYNSGQHDTDTQYF.